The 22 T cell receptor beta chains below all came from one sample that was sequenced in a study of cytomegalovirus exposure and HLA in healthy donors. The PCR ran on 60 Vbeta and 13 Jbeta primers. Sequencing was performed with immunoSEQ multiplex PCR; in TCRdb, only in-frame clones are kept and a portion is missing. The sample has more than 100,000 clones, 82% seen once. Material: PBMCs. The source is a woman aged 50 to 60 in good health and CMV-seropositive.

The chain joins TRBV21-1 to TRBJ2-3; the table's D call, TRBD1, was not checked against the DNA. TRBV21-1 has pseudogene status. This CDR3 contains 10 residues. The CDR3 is CAPPGDTQYF. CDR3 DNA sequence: TGTGCCCCCCCAGGGGATACGCAGTATTTT.

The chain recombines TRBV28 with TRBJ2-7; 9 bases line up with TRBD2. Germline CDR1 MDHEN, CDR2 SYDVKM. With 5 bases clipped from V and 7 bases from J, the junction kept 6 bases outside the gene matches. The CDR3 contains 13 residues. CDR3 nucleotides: TGTGCCAGCAGTCTGGCGGGAGGGGGGGAGCAGTACTTC. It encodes CASSLAGGGEQYF.

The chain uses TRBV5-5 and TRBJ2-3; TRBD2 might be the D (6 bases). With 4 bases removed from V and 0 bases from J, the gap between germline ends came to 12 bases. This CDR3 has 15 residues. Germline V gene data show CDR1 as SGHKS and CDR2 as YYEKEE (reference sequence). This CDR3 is CASSPPGTSTDTQYF. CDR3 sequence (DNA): TGTGCCAGCAGCCCCCCCGGGACTAGCACAGATACGCAGTATTTT.

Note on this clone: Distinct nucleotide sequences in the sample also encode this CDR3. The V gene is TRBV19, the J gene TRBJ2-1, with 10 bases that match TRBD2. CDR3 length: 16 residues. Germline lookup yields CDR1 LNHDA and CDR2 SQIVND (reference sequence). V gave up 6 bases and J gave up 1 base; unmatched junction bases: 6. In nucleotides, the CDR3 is TGTGCCAGTAGCACTACTAGCGGGGTATCCTACAATGAGCAGTTCTTC. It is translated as CASSTTSGVSYNEQFF.

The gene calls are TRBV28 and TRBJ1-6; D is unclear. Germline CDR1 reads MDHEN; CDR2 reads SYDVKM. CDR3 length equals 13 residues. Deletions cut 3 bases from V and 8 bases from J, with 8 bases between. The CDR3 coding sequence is TGTGCCAGCAGTTTGCACGGTTATTCACCCCTCCACTTT. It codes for CASSLHGYSPLHF.

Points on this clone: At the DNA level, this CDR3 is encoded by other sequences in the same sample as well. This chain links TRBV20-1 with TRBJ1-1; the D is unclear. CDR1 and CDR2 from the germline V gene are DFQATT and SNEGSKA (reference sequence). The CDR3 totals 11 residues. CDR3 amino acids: CSAGRNTEAFF. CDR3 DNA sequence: TGCAGCGCAGGCAGGAACACTGAAGCTTTCTTT.

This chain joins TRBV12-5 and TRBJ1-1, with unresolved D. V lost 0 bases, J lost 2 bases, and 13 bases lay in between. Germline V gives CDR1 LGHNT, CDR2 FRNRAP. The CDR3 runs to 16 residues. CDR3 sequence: CASGLVQSVTNTEAFF. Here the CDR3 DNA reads TGTGCTAGTGGTTTGGTACAGTCTGTCACTAACACTGAAGCTTTCTTT.

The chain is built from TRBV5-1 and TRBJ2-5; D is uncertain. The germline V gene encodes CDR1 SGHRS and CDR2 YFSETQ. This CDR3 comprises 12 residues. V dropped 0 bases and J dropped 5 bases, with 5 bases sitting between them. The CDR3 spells CASSLDSETQYF. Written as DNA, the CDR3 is TGCGCCAGCAGCTTGGATTCGGAGACCCAGTACTTC.

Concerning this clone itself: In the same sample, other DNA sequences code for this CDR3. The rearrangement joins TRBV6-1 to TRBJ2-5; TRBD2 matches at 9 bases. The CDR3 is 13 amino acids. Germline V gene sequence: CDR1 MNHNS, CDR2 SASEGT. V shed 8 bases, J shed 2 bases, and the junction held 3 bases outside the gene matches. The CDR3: CASERGEQETQYF. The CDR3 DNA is TGTGCCAGCGAGCGGGGGGAACAAGAGACCCAGTACTTC.

The CDR3 reads CASSLAGAARHETQYF. CDR3 DNA: TGTGCCAGCAGCCTTGCAGGGGCCGCTAGGCATGAGACCCAGTACTTC. This chain links TRBV25-1 with TRBJ2-5; weak D call: TRBD1 (6 bases). CDR3 length: 16 amino acids. Germline CDR1 is MGHDK and CDR2 is SYGVNS. The V end was cut by 6 bases, the J end by 5 bases, with 22 bases between.

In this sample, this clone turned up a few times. The CDR3 here is CASSLGFEAQPQHF. Written as DNA, the CDR3 is TGTGCCAGCAGTTTAGGGTTCGAGGCTCAGCCCCAGCATTTT. The V call is TRBV28, the J call TRBJ1-5, with D uncertain. Trimming left V 2 bases short and J 6 bases short, with 11 bases between. The CDR3 contains 14 residues. Germline V gene lookup returns CDR1 MDHEN and CDR2 SYDVKM.

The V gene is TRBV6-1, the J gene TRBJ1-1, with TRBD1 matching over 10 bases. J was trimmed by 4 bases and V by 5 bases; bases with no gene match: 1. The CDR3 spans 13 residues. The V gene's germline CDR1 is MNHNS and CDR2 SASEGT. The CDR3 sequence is CASSRQGATEAFF. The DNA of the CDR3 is TGTGCCAGCAGTCGACAGGGGGCCACTGAAGCTTTCTTT.

CDR3 protein: CATSPLRGGDIQYF. CDR3 nucleotide sequence: TGTGCCACCAGCCCCCTTCGGGGAGGAGACATTCAGTACTTC. This sequence joins TRBV15 and TRBJ2-4, with D perhaps matching TRBD2 (6 bases). This CDR3 comprises 14 residues. Germline CDR1 LNHNV, CDR2 YYDKDF (reference sequence). With 5 bases removed from V and 8 bases from J, the gap between germline ends came to 16 bases.

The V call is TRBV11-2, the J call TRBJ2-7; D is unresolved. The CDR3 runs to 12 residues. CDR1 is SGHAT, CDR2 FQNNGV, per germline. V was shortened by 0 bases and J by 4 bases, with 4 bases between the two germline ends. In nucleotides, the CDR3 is TGTGCCAGCAGCTTAGATCCGTACGAGCAGTACTTC. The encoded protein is CASSLDPYEQYF.

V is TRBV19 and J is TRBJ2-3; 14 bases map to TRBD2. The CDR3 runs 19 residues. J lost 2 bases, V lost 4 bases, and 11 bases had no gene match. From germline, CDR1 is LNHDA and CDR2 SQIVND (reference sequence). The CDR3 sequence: CASSSRGLAGVPHTDTQYF. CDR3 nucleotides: TGTGCCAGTAGTAGCCGGGGACTAGCGGGAGTCCCTCACACAGATACGCAGTATTTT.

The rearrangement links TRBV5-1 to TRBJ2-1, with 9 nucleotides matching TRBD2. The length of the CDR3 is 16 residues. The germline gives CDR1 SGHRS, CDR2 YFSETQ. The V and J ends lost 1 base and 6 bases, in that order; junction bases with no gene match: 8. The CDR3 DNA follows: TGCGCCAGCAGCTTGCGAGCGGGAGGAGATGGCAATGAGCAGTTCTTC. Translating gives CASSLRAGGDGNEQFF.

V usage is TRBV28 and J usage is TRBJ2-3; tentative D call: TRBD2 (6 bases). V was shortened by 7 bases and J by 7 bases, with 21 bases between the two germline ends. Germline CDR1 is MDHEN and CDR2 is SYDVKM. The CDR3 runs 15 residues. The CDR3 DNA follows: TGTGCCAGCACCACTCGAGCGCGGGGCATAAATACGCAGTATTTT. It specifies CASTTRARGINTQYF. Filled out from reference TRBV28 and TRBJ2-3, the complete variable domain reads DVKVTQSSRYLVKRTGEKVFLECVQDMDHENMFWYRQDPGLGLRLIYFSYDVKMKEKGDIPEGYSVSREKKERFSLILESASTNQTSMYLCASTTRARGINTQYFGPGTRLTVL.

The CDR3 DNA reads TGTGCCAGCAGCGCCTTGACTAGTAGAACAGATACGCAGTATTTT. Amino acid sequence: CASSALTSRTDTQYF. This chain uses TRBV9 with TRBJ2-3; weak D call: TRBD2 (6 bases). The CDR3 is 15 residues long. The germline CDR1 and CDR2 sequences are SGDLS and YYNGEE. The germline V and J ends were trimmed by 3 bases and 3 bases, with 14 bases remaining between them.

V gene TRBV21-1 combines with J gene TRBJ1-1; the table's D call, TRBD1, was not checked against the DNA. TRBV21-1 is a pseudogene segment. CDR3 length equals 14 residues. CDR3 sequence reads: CANSTGDENTEAFF. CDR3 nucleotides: TGTGCCAACTCAACAGGAGACGAAAACACTGAAGCTTTCTTT.

CDR3 nucleotide sequence: TGCGCCAGCAGCTACCCGGGACAGGGCTTTTTCAAAGCCGGGGAGCTGTTTTTT. This sequence encodes CASSYPGQGFFKAGELFF. This rearrangement joins TRBV5-1 to TRBJ2-2; 9 bases fit TRBD1. Germline V gene lookup returns CDR1 SGHRS and CDR2 YFSETQ. The CDR3 totals 18 residues. The V gene end was trimmed by 3 bases and the J gene end by 6 bases; junction bases not matched to a gene: 15. Combining the CDR3 with reference TRBV5-1 and TRBJ2-2 gives the whole variable domain KAGVTQTPRYLIKTRGQQVTLSCSPISGHRSVSWYQQTPGQGLQFLFEYFSETQRNKGNFPGRFSGRQFSNSRSEMNVSTLELGDSALYLCASSYPGQGFFKAGELFFGEGSRLTVL.

This CDR3 is CASSLGGLAGVPNEQFF. DNA of the CDR3: TGTGCCAGCAGCTTAGGAGGACTAGCGGGAGTACCCAATGAGCAGTTCTTC. This chain joins TRBV11-3 and TRBJ2-1, with 13 bases lining up with TRBD2. The CDR3 consists of 17 residues. Germline assignment: CDR1 SGHNT and CDR2 YENEEA. V gave up 1 base and J gave up 6 bases; unmatched junction bases: 6.

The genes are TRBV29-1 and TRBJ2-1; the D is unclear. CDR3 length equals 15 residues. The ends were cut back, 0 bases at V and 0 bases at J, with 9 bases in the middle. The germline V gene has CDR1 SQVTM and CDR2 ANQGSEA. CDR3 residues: CSVEERQSSYNEQFF. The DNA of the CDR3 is TGCAGCGTTGAAGAGCGGCAGAGCTCCTACAATGAGCAGTTCTTC.